Following are 21 T cell receptor beta chains from one sample sequenced in a study of CD8 T cells in Susac syndrome. It was with random hexamers that roughly 0.45 to 1 ug RNA was reverse transcribed. Via MiXCR, TCRdb re-called the immunoSEQ multiplex PCR reads, giving one row per CDR3 protein. Among about 130,000 distinct CDR3 sequences listed, roughly 89% were seen once. The sample was CD8+ T cells from PBMCs. Receptors were obtained from a human donor with multiple sclerosis.

The chain employs TRBV12-3 or TRBV12-4 and TRBJ1-1, with TRBD1 matching over 7 bases. J gave up 7 bases and V 7 bases, and 9 bases lay outside the gene matches. The CDR3 covers 13 residues. The CDR3, as DNA: TGTGCCAGCAACCTAGGACAGGCGGTTGAAGCTTTCTTT. This codes for CASNLGQAVEAFF.

The CDR3 loop reads CASSFVGVGSSPLHF. The CDR3 nucleotides are TGTGCCAGCAGTTTCGTGGGGGTAGGAAGTTCACCCCTCCACTTT. The chain combines TRBV12-3 or TRBV12-4 with TRBJ1-6; a possible D gene is TRBD1 (5 bases). With 3 bases removed from V and 9 bases from J, the gap between germline ends came to 15 bases. The CDR3 has 15 amino acids.

The genes are TRBV6-4 and TRBJ1-5; tentatively, D is TRBD1 (6 bases). The V end was cut by 8 bases, the J end by 5 bases, with 13 bases between. The CDR3 is 13 residues long. Germline V gives CDR1 MRHNA, CDR2 SNTAGT. The CDR3: CASPPKGDQPQHF. CDR3 bases: TGTGCCAGCCCCCCGAAGGGGGATCAGCCCCAGCATTTT.

The rearrangement links TRBV30 to TRBJ2-7; either TRBD1 or TRBD2 may fit D (5 bases each). The CDR3 covers 13 residues. CDR1 and CDR2 from the germline V gene are GTSNPN and SVGIG (reference sequence). V lost 1 base, J lost 1 base, and 8 bases lay in between. Here the CDR3 reads CAWSGGISYEQYF. For the CDR3, the DNA is TGTGCCTGGAGTGGGGGGATTTCCTACGAGCAGTACTTC.

This chain joins TRBV15 and TRBJ2-7, with 11 bases that match TRBD2. Germline CDR1 and CDR2: LNHNV and YYDKDF (reference sequence). Trimming at V came to 3 bases and at J to 6 bases, leaving 7 bases not matched to a gene. The CDR3 is 15 residues long. CDR3 protein: CATSSASTSGSEQYF. DNA of the CDR3: TGTGCCACCAGCAGTGCTTCTACTAGCGGGAGCGAGCAGTACTTC. Together with reference TRBV15 and TRBJ2-7, the CDR3 gives the full variable domain: DAMVIQNPRYQVTQFGKPVTLSCSQTLNHNVMYWYQQKSSQAPKLLFHYYDKDFNNEADTPDNFQSRRPNTSFCFLDIRSPGLGDTAMYLCATSSASTSGSEQYFGPGTRLTVT.

CDR3 sequence: CASSLGGSLHGELFF. CDR3 in DNA: TGTGCCAGCAGCTTAGGCGGGAGTCTGCACGGGGAGCTGTTTTTT. V and J are TRBV11-2 and TRBJ2-2, with TRBD2 identical over 7 bases. The germline gives CDR1 SGHAT, CDR2 FQNNGV. The CDR3 runs 15 residues. V shed 1 base, J shed 7 bases, and the junction held 6 bases outside the gene matches.

The CDR3 DNA is TGTGCCAGCAGGGAAATAGGGGCCCCCTACAATGAGCAGTTCTTC. Its translation: CASREIGAPYNEQFF. This chain links TRBV6-6 with TRBJ2-1; possible D gene TRBD1, 5 bases. From germline, CDR1 is MNHNY and CDR2 SVGAGI (reference sequence). V was cut by 6 bases and J by 2 bases, with 14 bases left in between. The CDR3 consists of 15 residues.

This clonotype was recorded a few times. V is TRBV6-2 or TRBV6-3 and J is TRBJ2-3, with 9 bases aligning to TRBD2. The CDR3 spans 13 residues. The germline gives CDR1 MNHEY, CDR2 SVGEGT. J gave up 4 bases and V 9 bases, and 5 bases lay outside the gene matches. CDR3 sequence (DNA): TGTGCCAGTAGCGGGAGTTGGGCAGATACGCAGTATTTT. Protein: CASSGSWADTQYF.

The chain is built from TRBV20-1 and TRBJ2-7, with 10 positions matching TRBD2. Germline V gene lookup returns CDR1 DFQATT and CDR2 SNEGSKA (reference sequence). The CDR3 totals 15 residues. The trim removed 1 base at V and 3 bases at J, leaving 6 bases unmatched. This chain's CDR3 is CSARVLAGEYYEQYF. DNA for the CDR3: TGCAGTGCTAGAGTCCTAGCGGGAGAGTACTACGAGCAGTACTTC.

This clonotype was detected once. The rearrangement links TRBV19 to TRBJ1-1, with unresolved D. Between the trimmed V and J ends, which lost 4 bases and 0 bases, there was a span of 15 bases. The CDR3 has 16 residues. Germline CDR1 and CDR2: LNHDA and SQIVND (reference sequence). The CDR3 region is CASSTPSDGLNTEAFF. The CDR3 nucleotides read TGTGCCAGTAGTACACCCTCGGACGGATTGAACACTGAAGCTTTCTTT.

This clonotype was recorded only once. A read error is likely, as this CDR3 ends without the conserved phenylalanine or tryptophan. CDR3 DNA: TGTGCCAGCAGCCGAAGTGACAATGAGCAGTTCTTG. This codes for CASSRSDNEQFL. V is TRBV14 and J is TRBJ2-1, with D unresolved. The CDR3 sequence is 12 residues long. Germline CDR1 SGHDN, CDR2 FVKESK. With 4 bases removed from V and 5 bases from J, the gap between germline ends came to 6 bases.

The CDR3 protein is CASSFRGTNYGYTF. The CDR3 nucleotides read TGTGCCAGCAGTTTCAGGGGGACTAACTATGGCTACACCTTC. The V call is TRBV28, the J call TRBJ1-2, with 7 bases that match TRBD1. The V gene's germline CDR1 is MDHEN and CDR2 SYDVKM. The CDR3 length is 14 residues. V shed 3 bases and J 0 bases; nucleotides not matched to a gene: 1.

The chain is built from TRBV19 and TRBJ1-5; D perhaps matches TRBD1 (5 bases). This CDR3 is 13 amino acids long. CDR1 and CDR2 (germline): LNHDA, SQIVND (reference sequence). Trimming cost V 6 bases and J 3 bases, with 9 bases left between them. DNA of the CDR3: TGTGCCAGTAGATTTGGGGCCAATCAGCCCCAGCATTTT. Amino acids: CASRFGANQPQHF. Full variable domain (remainder filled in from reference TRBV19 and TRBJ1-5): DGGITQSPKYLFRKEGQNVTLSCEQNLNHDAMYWYRQDPGQGLRLIYYSQIVNDFQKGDIAEGYSVSREKKESFPLTVTSAQKNPTAFYLCASRFGANQPQHFGDGTRLSIL.

This chain links TRBV20-1 with TRBJ2-5, with TRBD2 matching over 8 bases. The germline V gene has CDR1 DFQATT and CDR2 SNEGSKA (reference sequence). Germline trimming cut 1 base from V and 4 bases from J; bases unmatched to any gene: 8. The CDR3 is 15 residues long. CDR3 in DNA: TGCAGTGCTAGAGGGACTAGCTGGGGGACAGAGACCCAGTACTTC. As protein: CSARGTSWGTETQYF.

V and J are TRBV27 and TRBJ1-5, with D perhaps TRBD1 (5 bases). There are 13 residues in the CDR3. The V gene lost 5 bases and the J gene lost 7 bases, with 12 bases spanning the gap. Germline values: CDR1 MNHEY, CDR2 SMNVEV (reference sequence). The CDR3 reads CASSAQAGQPQHF. CDR3 in DNA: TGTGCCAGCAGTGCACAGGCCGGCCAGCCCCAGCATTTT.

This rearrangement joins TRBV25-1 to TRBJ2-5, with D maybe TRBD2 (7 bases). This CDR3 has 16 residues. The germline V and J ends were trimmed by 1 base and 4 bases, with 16 bases remaining between them. Germline loops: CDR1 MGHDK, CDR2 SYGVNS. CDR3 protein: CASSEWMAGEGETQYF. In DNA form, the CDR3 reads TGTGCCAGCAGTGAATGGATGGCAGGGGAGGGAGAGACCCAGTACTTC.

This chain links TRBV7-9 with TRBJ1-2; D is uncertain. Germline V lookup: CDR1 SEHNR, CDR2 FQNEAQ (reference sequence). This CDR3 is 13 amino acids long. V lost 5 bases, J lost 4 bases, and 11 bases lay in between. DNA for the CDR3: TGTGCCAGCAGCCCACAGTTGGCCTATGGCTACACCTTC. It encodes CASSPQLAYGYTF.

CDR3 sequence (DNA): TGTGCCAGCAGCTTAGCGAGGCGGGCGGAGCAGTTCTTC. This sequence encodes CASSLARRAEQFF. The V and J genes are TRBV7-8 and TRBJ2-1; D is possibly TRBD2 (5 bases). The CDR3 loop spans 13 amino acids. Germline CDR1 SGHVS, CDR2 FQNEAQ. Trimming shortened V by 0 bases and J by 10 bases, and 10 bases separated the two germline ends.

The sample holds a few counts of this clonotype. V usage is TRBV6-1 and J usage is TRBJ2-7, with D tentatively TRBD1 (5 bases). CDR1 MNHNS and CDR2 SASEGT come from the germline V gene. CDR3 size: 12 residues. V was trimmed by 8 bases and J by 5 bases, leaving 13 bases between them. CDR3 sequence: CASATQGNEQYF. The CDR3 DNA sequence: TGTGCCAGCGCGACGCAGGGTAACGAGCAGTACTTC.

The chain has TRBV2 and TRBJ1-3; TRBD1 aligns across 7 bases. This CDR3 contains 16 residues. From germline, CDR1 is SNHLY and CDR2 FYNNEI. V lost 3 bases to trimming and J lost 3 bases; unmatched junction nucleotides: 8. The CDR3: CASSDPRDSRGNTIYF. The CDR3 DNA reads as TGTGCCAGCAGTGACCCCCGGGACAGTCGTGGAAACACCATATATTTT.

V is TRBV11-2 and J is TRBJ2-7, with 11 nucleotides matching TRBD2. V lost 6 bases to trimming and J lost 6 bases; unmatched junction nucleotides: 7. Germline CDR1 is SGHAT and CDR2 is FQNNGV. CDR3 length: 14 amino acids. CDR3 sequence (DNA): TGTGCCAGCAGTCCCGGGACTAGCGGCCTCGAGCAGTACTTC. Translating it yields CASSPGTSGLEQYF.